This TCR beta chain was sequenced during a study of OX40 agonist ivuxolimab in advanced cancers. About the full investigation: Ivuxolimab was an agonistic, fully human IgG2 monoclonal antibody directed against OX40 (CD134), a costimulatory receptor. Intravenous ivuxolimab was administered to patients every 2 weeks at six dose levels: 0.01, 0.1, 0.3, 1.5, 3 and 10 mg/kg. Of the approximately 53 patients in dose escalation, 19 had hepatocellular carcinoma, about 15 had melanoma, 9 had renal cell carcinoma and 9 had head and neck cancer. A male proportion of approximately 83% and a mean age of roughly 58 years, ranging from 23 to 79, were recorded for the dose-escalation cohort. Prior anti-PD-1, anti-PD-L1 or anti-CTLA-4 therapy was permitted, and checkpoint inhibitors had been received by about 44% of dose-escalation patients. Partial responses were achieved by three dose-escalation patients, of whom one had hepatocellular carcinoma and two had cutaneous melanoma. The point of sequencing TCRbeta in the periphery was to test whether ivuxolimab changed TCR sequence diversity and drove clonal T-cell expansion. The paper describes the monotherapy dose-escalation part (N of about 52 patients) of the phase I trial of ivuxolimab.

On the study overall, not on this receptor specifically: Antigen specificity was not determined for the clonally expanded peripheral T cells. Clonal expansion of both CD4+ and CD8+ blood T cells was observed from baseline to week 6 at doses 0.1 to 3.0 mg/kg. Partial responders in the 0.1-3.0 mg/kg groups had among the lowest normalized peripheral clonal expansion, especially among CD8+ T cells. After ivuxolimab, expanded clones were on average more numerous among CD8+ T cells than among CD4+ T cells. Low levels of normalized T-cell clonal expansion were also shown by some nonresponding patients.

Trimming accounts for 4 bases at V and 6 bases at J, while the number of junction bases matched to no gene is 4. The CDR3 sequence holds 14 residues, the cysteine and phenylalanine included. Kept here is only the CDR3 DNA, which spans 42 bases and is read in frame from base 1. From the germline V gene (reference sequence), CDR1 is WNHNN and CDR2 is SYGVQD. For sequencing of the TCRbeta CDR3 region, genomic DNA was extracted from the sorted cells. The immunoSEQ Assay was used for sequencing of TCRbeta CDR3 regions. TCRdb re-hosts the immuneACCESS table, in-frame sequences only. Its copies lack some clones; in the studies checked, an unresolved V gene accounts for under half of them, and the cause for the rest is not known. The sample profile shows about 100,000 clones; around 80% of them were found once. The top ten clonotypes cover 5.5% of the sample. The trial excluded patients who had a history of autoimmune disease or who were on systemic immunosuppression. Peripheral blood for TCR sequencing was drawn from every dose cohort at baseline, at cycle 4 day 1 and at cycle 7 day 1. Samples came from an open-label, multicenter, first-in-human phase I dose-escalation trial of ivuxolimab. Adults with locally advanced or metastatic head and neck squamous cell, hepatocellular, melanoma or renal cell carcinoma were enrolled in the trial. Before TCR sequencing, CD4+ T cells and CD8+ T cells were sorted from peripheral blood as separate populations.

This clone was found a few times. Its binding antigen is unknown. No much larger clonotype is one base removed from it; base qualities were not supplied. The source of this sequence is an adult with an advanced solid tumor such as melanoma, head and neck, liver or kidney cancer. The V and J segments used are TRBV10-1 and TRBJ2-7, with TRBD1 matching 12 junction bases. The sequences come from CD4+ or CD8+ T cells sorted from blood, collected in a trial of the OX40 agonist ivuxolimab. The CDR3 reads as follows: CASSGGQGATEQYF. The sequence in DNA is TGCGCCAGCAGTGGGGGACAGGGGGCCACCGAGCAGTACTTC.